The 27 T cell receptor beta chains given below trace back to one sample, sequenced in a study of T cell responses to AZD1222 COVID-19 vaccine. TCRdb's copy holds only in-frame clones and misses some; the assay was immunoSEQ multiplex PCR. The data show approximately 120,000 clones, about 87% seen once. Specimen: peripheral blood, collected on day 0 of AZD1222 vaccination. The receptors originated from an adult in good health.

As to this clone: Other DNA sequences in this specimen translate into the identical CDR3. The chain carries TRBV27 and TRBJ2-3, with D hard to call. The V end was cut by 3 bases, the J end by 0 bases, with 4 bases between. The germline V gene has CDR1 MNHEY and CDR2 SMNVEV (reference sequence). This CDR3 spans 13 amino acids. The CDR3 is CASSFDSTDTQYF. The CDR3 bases are TGTGCCAGCAGTTTCGACAGCACAGATACGCAGTATTTT.

The rearrangement joins TRBV7-2 to TRBJ1-2; D remains unclear. CDR3 size: 13 residues. Germline assignment: CDR1 SGHTA and CDR2 FQGNSA. V shed 1 base and J shed 4 bases, with 7 bases lying between them. CDR3 sequence (DNA): TGTGCCAGCAGCTTAGGAGGGCCCTATGGCTACACCTTC. This encodes CASSLGGPYGYTF.

The chain has TRBV18 and TRBJ2-2; no clear D gene. V lost 0 bases, J lost 6 bases, and 5 bases lay in between. Germline CDR1 reads KGHSH; CDR2 reads LQKENI. The CDR3 length is 13 residues. CDR3 nucleotides: TGTGCCAGCTCACCACCGCGGTCCGGGGAGCTGTTTTTT. It is translated as CASSPPRSGELFF.

The chain joins TRBV12-3 or TRBV12-4 to TRBJ2-3; D is unresolved. There are 12 residues in the CDR3. The ends were cut back, 6 bases at V and 2 bases at J, with 6 bases in the middle. CDR3 DNA sequence: TGTGCCAGCAGCCGATTCACAGATACGCAGTATTTT. This translates into CASSRFTDTQYF.

The V and J genes are TRBV30 and TRBJ1-2, with D uncertain. CDR1 is GTSNPN, CDR2 SVGIG, per germline (reference sequence). Trimming cost V 3 bases and J 0 bases, with 8 bases left between them. The CDR3 has 13 amino acids. CDR3 sequence: CAWRLGTNYGYTF. DNA for the CDR3: TGTGCCTGGAGGCTGGGAACTAACTATGGCTACACCTTC.

The chain carries TRBV14 and TRBJ2-5; D possibly uses TRBD1 or TRBD2 (5 bases each). The CDR3 covers 15 residues. Germline V gene lookup returns CDR1 SGHDN and CDR2 FVKESK. V shed 0 bases and J shed 2 bases, with 10 bases lying between them. CDR3 nucleotides: TGTGCCAGCAGCCAAGATGGGGGTCCTCAAGAGACCCAGTACTTC. Translating gives CASSQDGGPQETQYF.

The chain is built from TRBV5-1 and TRBJ2-7; D perhaps matches TRBD2 (5 bases). CDR1 and CDR2 from the germline V gene are SGHRS and YFSETQ. There are 11 residues in the CDR3. The V gene lost 5 bases and the J gene lost 3 bases, with 6 bases spanning the gap. CDR3 in DNA: TGCGCCAGCAGGGGAGACTACGAGCAGTACTTC. It is translated as CASRGDYEQYF. The full variable domain, with the rest looked up from reference TRBV5-1 and TRBJ2-7, is KAGVTQTPRYLIKTRGQQVTLSCSPISGHRSVSWYQQTPGQGLQFLFEYFSETQRNKGNFPGRFSGRQFSNSRSEMNVSTLELGDSALYLCASRGDYEQYFGPGTRLTVT.

The CDR3 nucleotides are TGCGCCAGCAGCTACCGTGCGAACGAAAAACTGTTTTTT. Translating gives CASSYRANEKLFF. The V call is TRBV5-1, the J call TRBJ1-4; D remains unclear. V dropped 3 bases and J dropped 8 bases, with 11 bases sitting between them. Germline-derived CDR1 and CDR2 are SGHRS and YFSETQ. The CDR3 length is 13 residues.

The chain joins TRBV11-2 to TRBJ2-3; D is undetermined. Trimming removed 4 bases from V and 0 bases from J, with 20 bases in between. The CDR3 totals 18 residues. Looked up from germline, CDR1 is SGHAT and CDR2 is FQNNGV. CDR3 DNA sequence: TGTGCCAGCAGCTCCCAGAAGCAGAGTCTCCCTAGCACAGATACGCAGTATTTT. This sequence encodes CASSSQKQSLPSTDTQYF.

The V call is TRBV6-1, the J call TRBJ1-3; weak D call: TRBD1 (5 bases). Germline loops: CDR1 MNHNS, CDR2 SASEGT. This CDR3 region has 14 residues. V lost 1 base to trimming and J lost 2 bases, with 6 bases between them. CDR3 sequence reads: CASSEVGAGNTIYF. Written as DNA, the CDR3 is TGTGCCAGCAGTGAAGTGGGGGCTGGAAACACCATATATTTT.

The genes are TRBV7-2 and TRBJ2-7; TRBD2 matches 8 bases. V gave up 3 bases and J gave up 2 bases; unmatched junction bases: 6. Germline CDR1 and CDR2: SGHTA and FQGNSA. CDR3 length: 15 amino acids. CDR3: CASSLAGGPTYEQYF. The DNA of the CDR3 is TGTGCCAGCAGCTTGGCGGGAGGTCCCACCTACGAGCAGTACTTC.

V usage is TRBV5-1 and J usage is TRBJ2-2; 7 bases agree with TRBD1. Germline V gene sequence: CDR1 SGHRS, CDR2 YFSETQ. Trimming cost V 1 base and J 0 bases; bases outside gene matches: 3. The CDR3 consists of 16 residues. The CDR3 bases are TGCGCCAGCAGCTTGCCCGGGACAGCGAACACCGGGGAGCTGTTTTTT. This encodes CASSLPGTANTGELFF.

The chain uses TRBV19 and TRBJ2-5, with 13 bases aligning to TRBD2. Germline-derived CDR1 and CDR2 are LNHDA and SQIVND (reference sequence). CDR3 length equals 16 residues. With 5 bases clipped from V and 3 bases from J, the junction kept 6 bases outside the gene matches. The DNA for the CDR3 is TGTGCCAGTAGTCTGGGACTAGCGGGGCAAAAAGAGACCCAGTACTTC. Translating it yields CASSLGLAGQKETQYF. The complete variable domain, with remaining parts taken from reference TRBV19 and TRBJ2-5, reads DGGITQSPKYLFRKEGQNVTLSCEQNLNHDAMYWYRQDPGQGLRLIYYSQIVNDFQKGDIAEGYSVSREKKESFPLTVTSAQKNPTAFYLCASSLGLAGQKETQYFGPGTRLLVL.

This clone was recorded a few times. This chain links TRBV6-6 with TRBJ2-7; 9 bases line up with TRBD1. J was trimmed by 0 bases and V by 3 bases; bases with no gene match: 3. The CDR3 consists of 15 residues. CDR1 is MNHNY and CDR2 is SVGAGI in the germline V gene (reference sequence). The CDR3 DNA follows: TGTGCCAGCAGTTATCCGGGACAGGGCTCCTACGAGCAGTACTTC. Translated: CASSYPGQGSYEQYF.

This chain connects TRBV27 to TRBJ1-2; weak D call: TRBD1 (5 bases). This CDR3 has 15 amino acids. The V end was cut by 5 bases, the J end by 7 bases, with 20 bases between. In germline, CDR1 is MNHEY, CDR2 SMNVEV (reference sequence). The CDR3 DNA reads TGTGCCAGCAGTACCGCCCGGGACGGCCGCACTGGCTACACCTTC. Its translation: CASSTARDGRTGYTF.

The chain combines TRBV7-2 with TRBJ1-2; possibly TRBD1 for D (5 bases). There are 13 residues in the CDR3. CDR1 and CDR2 (germline): SGHTA, FQGNSA. V lost 5 bases, J lost 6 bases, and 13 bases lay in between. CDR3 DNA sequence: TGTGCCAGCAGCACCCCTCTGGGGGATGGCTACACCTTC. Translating it yields CASSTPLGDGYTF.

The chain uses TRBV5-1 and TRBJ1-5; 7 nucleotides match TRBD1. J was trimmed by 4 bases and V by 4 bases; bases with no gene match: 8. The germline V gene encodes CDR1 SGHRS and CDR2 YFSETQ. The CDR3 is made up of 15 amino acids. CDR3: CASSPGDRENQPQHF. CDR3 sequence (DNA): TGCGCCAGCAGCCCCGGGGACAGAGAGAATCAGCCCCAGCATTTT.

The V gene is TRBV5-6, the J gene TRBJ2-7; D gene ambiguous. The CDR3 length is 15 residues. V was cut by 4 bases and J by 1 base, with 15 bases left in between. Germline CDR1 reads SGHDT; CDR2 reads YYEEEE. The CDR3 bases are TGTGCCAGCAGCCTCCCCGGCCCCGGGTCCTACGAGCAGTACTTC. As protein: CASSLPGPGSYEQYF.

This chain links TRBV20-1 with TRBJ1-2; D is unresolved. The germline gives CDR1 DFQATT, CDR2 SNEGSKA (reference sequence). The CDR3 runs 10 residues. V lost 5 bases, J lost 8 bases, and 9 bases lay in between. CDR3 bases: TGCAGTGCTTCGAGGAGCGGCTACACCTTC. Protein sequence: CSASRSGYTF.

The rearrangement uses TRBV9 and TRBJ1-5; weak D call: TRBD1 (6 bases). This CDR3 contains 16 residues. In germline, CDR1 is SGDLS, CDR2 YYNGEE. Trimming cost V 3 bases and J 0 bases, with 13 bases left between them. The CDR3 region is CASSAEGGNSNQPQHF. Here the CDR3 DNA reads TGTGCCAGCAGCGCCGAGGGGGGAAATAGCAATCAGCCCCAGCATTTT.

V and J are TRBV2 and TRBJ2-1; TRBD2 aligns across 8 bases. V was clipped by 6 bases and J by 6 bases; unmatched bases: 13. The CDR3 consists of 16 residues. The germline CDR1 and CDR2 sequences are SNHLY and FYNNEI. CDR3 in DNA: TGTGCCAGCAGGGAAACAGCGGGAGATCGACCCAATGAGCAGTTCTTC. Its translation: CASRETAGDRPNEQFF.

The CDR3 sequence is CASSSGNTEAFF. CDR3 DNA: TGTGCCAGCAGCTCAGGGAACACTGAAGCTTTCTTT. The chain is built from TRBV13 and TRBJ1-1; D gene uncertain. This CDR3 spans 12 amino acids. V was pared by 4 bases and J by 1 base, with 4 bases between. Looked up from germline, CDR1 is PRHDT and CDR2 is FYEKMQ (reference sequence). The variable domain in full, completed from reference TRBV13 and TRBJ1-1, reads AAGVIQSPRHLIKEKRETATLKCYPIPRHDTVYWYQQGPGQDPQFLISFYEKMQSDKGSIPDRFSAQQFSDYHSELNMSSLELGDSALYFCASSSGNTEAFFGQGTRLTVV.

The chain recombines TRBV28 with TRBJ1-1, with a possible D match to TRBD1 (6 bases). CDR1 and CDR2 from the germline V gene are MDHEN and SYDVKM. The CDR3 extends over 13 amino acids. V was shortened by 6 bases and J by 2 bases, with 10 bases between the two germline ends. In DNA form, the CDR3 reads TGTGCCAGCAGATGGACAGTTAACACTGAAGCTTTCTTT. This codes for CASRWTVNTEAFF.

This clone has just a few counts. The CDR3 sequence: CASSLGLQNTEAFF. CDR3 DNA sequence: TGCGCCAGCAGCTTGGGGCTACAGAACACTGAAGCTTTCTTT. The chain recombines TRBV5-1 with TRBJ1-1; D is ambiguous. The CDR3 consists of 14 residues. CDR1 and CDR2 (germline): SGHRS, YFSETQ. V lost 0 bases and J 1 base, leaving 7 bases between the germline ends.

The J gene is TRBJ2-1, the V gene TRBV24-1; TRBD1 agrees at 11 bases. The CDR3 length is 16 residues. Germline V lookup: CDR1 KGHDR, CDR2 SFDVKD. V trimming: 4 bases; J trimming: 4 bases; junction bases outside the gene matches: 5. In DNA, the CDR3 is TGTGCCACCAGTGACCCCGGGACAGGGGGATACAATGAGCAGTTCTTC. Encoded protein: CATSDPGTGGYNEQFF.

V usage is TRBV3-1 (or the pseudogene TRBV3-2) and J usage is TRBJ2-3; weak D call: TRBD2 (7 bases). This CDR3 contains 17 residues. The germline V gene encodes CDR1 LGHDT and CDR2 YNNKEL (reference sequence). Trimming shortened V by 4 bases and J by 4 bases, and 21 bases separated the two germline ends. The CDR3 DNA is TGTGCCAGCAGCCGTCTCGGGGGGCCAAAGCTGGCAGATACGCAGTATTTT. Its translation is CASSRLGGPKLADTQYF.

The V gene is TRBV4-1, the J gene TRBJ2-7; D possibly corresponds to TRBD1 (6 bases). V was trimmed by 0 bases and J by 3 bases, leaving 9 bases between them. The CDR3 is 14 amino acids. Germline loops: CDR1 MGHRA, CDR2 YSYEKL. The CDR3 is CASSQETGYYEQYF. The CDR3 DNA sequence: TGCGCCAGCAGCCAAGAAACAGGGTACTACGAGCAGTACTTC.